This T cell receptor beta chain derives from a study of CD8+CD57+ T cells in acquired aplastic anemia. V lost 0 bases to trimming and J lost 0 bases; unmatched junction nucleotides: 6. The CDR3 extends over 17 amino acids. CDR1 LNHDA and CDR2 SQIVND come from the germline V gene (reference sequence). CD8+CD57+ cell expansion, shown by flow cytometry, had occurred in the patients selected for sequencing. Genomic DNA served as template for TCR beta VDJ and CDR3 profiling. One entry per CDR3 protein results from TCRdb running MiXCR on the reads. There are some 120,000 distinct CDR3 sequences in the sample; 45% to 60% occur only once, and roughly 29% lies in the top ten.

This clonotype was sampled from a human donor with aplastic anemia. Sequencing was performed on sorted CD4+, CD8+, or CD8+CD57+ T cells (not recorded which) from PBMCs. This rearrangement joins TRBV19 to TRBJ2-5, with TRBD2 matching 8 bases. CDR3 sequence reads: CASSIEGAGGYQETQYF. CDR3 DNA: TGTGCCAGTAGTATAGAGGGGGCGGGGGGTTACCAAGAGACCCAGTACTTC. Supplemented by reference TRBV19 and TRBJ2-5, the full variable domain reads DGGITQSPKYLFRKEGQNVTLSCEQNLNHDAMYWYRQDPGQGLRLIYYSQIVNDFQKGDIAEGYSVSREKKESFPLTVTSAQKNPTAFYLCASSIEGAGGYQETQYFGPGTRLLVL.